The 6 T cell receptor beta chains reported below all come from one sample, sequenced in a study of beta chain features in type 1 diabetes. cDNA synthesis used the whole RNA isolate, giving expressed TCRB sequences. TCRdb keeps only in-frame clones here, not all; method: immunoSEQ multiplex PCR. Among 350,000 or so clones listed, around 19% were seen once. Sequencing was done on a sample of naive CD4+ T cells from blood. Source of these receptors: a young woman in good health.

This clone has a handful of counts. The chain carries TRBV5-4 and TRBJ2-3; tentative D call: TRBD1 (6 bases). Trimming took 1 base from V and 2 from J, leaving 14 bases between them. The CDR3 contains 16 residues. Germline lookup yields CDR1 SGHNT and CDR2 YYREEE (reference sequence). The CDR3 sequence is CASSLSSGAITDTQYF. The CDR3 coding sequence is TGTGCCAGCAGCTTGTCGTCAGGGGCGATCACAGATACGCAGTATTTT.

The rearrangement links TRBV5-4 to TRBJ2-7; D is perhaps TRBD1 (6 bases). Germline V gene lookup returns CDR1 SGHNT and CDR2 YYREEE (reference sequence). The V end lost 3 bases, the J end lost 6 bases, and 16 bases lay between the germline ends. The CDR3 has 14 residues. Here the CDR3 reads CASSWGQEGSEQYF. CDR3 DNA: TGTGCCAGCAGCTGGGGGCAGGAAGGTAGCGAGCAGTACTTC.

This chain's CDR3 is CASTYPGGETQYF. In DNA, the CDR3 is TGTGCCAGCACCTACCCAGGGGGAGAGACCCAGTACTTC. The chain uses TRBV6-5 and TRBJ2-5; 7 bases fit TRBD1. The trim removed 7 bases at V and 4 bases at J, leaving 6 bases unmatched. Germline CDR1 is MNHEY and CDR2 is SVGAGI. The CDR3 extends over 13 amino acids.

The V gene is TRBV9, the J gene TRBJ1-2, with 10 nucleotides matching TRBD1. V lost 3 bases to trimming and J lost 8 bases; unmatched junction nucleotides: 7. Germline CDR1 reads SGDLS; CDR2 reads YYNGEE. The CDR3 spans 14 residues. The CDR3: CASSARDRGGGYTF. The CDR3 region has the DNA TGTGCCAGCAGCGCCCGGGACAGGGGAGGGGGCTACACCTTC.

The V call is TRBV6-1, the J call TRBJ1-1; 11 bases align to TRBD1. Germline-derived CDR1 and CDR2 are MNHNS and SASEGT. The V and J ends lost 7 bases and 4 bases, in that order; junction bases with no gene match: 8. This CDR3 comprises 15 residues. The DNA of the CDR3 is TGTGCCAGCATCGCCGGGACAGGGGGAGTCACTGAAGCTTTCTTT. Its translation is CASIAGTGGVTEAFF.

The genes are TRBV7-2 and TRBJ2-7, with D possibly matching TRBD2 (5 bases). The CDR3 consists of 12 residues. Germline V lookup: CDR1 SGHTA, CDR2 FQGNSA. V was shortened by 6 bases and J by 0 bases, with 6 bases between the two germline ends. CDR3 nucleotide sequence: TGTGCCAGCAGTACTAGCTCCTACGAGCAGTACTTC. The encoded protein is CASSTSSYEQYF.